This section outlines one TCR beta chain sequence together with its context. This CDR3 region has 15 residues. From germline, CDR1 is SGHVS and CDR2 FQNEAQ. The junction had 8 bases not matched to a gene; V was cut back by 5 bases and J by 5 bases. Data came from immunoSEQ multiplex PCR; TCRdb stores just in-frame clones and leaves some out. The sample includes 130,000 or so clones, about 85% seen only once; the top ten take around 5%. The data originate from a study of blood T cell repertoires in COVID-19. Sample: peripheral blood. This receptor was obtained from a woman between 65 and 79 years old with COVID-19, enrolled during active disease. The J gene is TRBJ1-5, the V gene TRBV7-8; 8 nucleotides match TRBD1. CDR3 bases: TGTGCCAGCAGCCGAGACAGGGGCGGAGATCAGCCCCAGCATTTT. Amino acid sequence: CASSRDRGGDQPQHF.